The 23 T cell receptor beta chains reported below all come from one sample, sequenced in a study of T cell responses to AZD1222 COVID-19 vaccine. Produced via immunoSEQ multiplex PCR; TCRdb's table is partial and in-frame only. Altogether 140,000 to 150,000 clones are present, about 94% being singletons, with the ten largest covering approximately 4.9%. The source was peripheral blood, collected on day 0 of AZD1222 vaccination. The receptors come from an adult in good health.

V is TRBV5-4 and J is TRBJ1-2; TRBD1 matches at 9 bases. Losses at the gene ends were 3 bases for V and 4 bases for J; bases not matched to a gene: 4. There are 14 residues in the CDR3. From germline, CDR1 is SGHNT and CDR2 YYREEE (reference sequence). The CDR3 protein is CASSYTGGGYGYTF. CDR3 DNA: TGTGCCAGCAGCTATACAGGGGGCGGCTATGGCTACACCTTC.

J is TRBJ1-2 and V is TRBV6-1; D not resolved. Trimming cost V 1 base and J 5 bases, with 11 bases left between them. CDR1 is MNHNS, CDR2 SASEGT, per germline. The CDR3 covers 14 residues. Here the CDR3 DNA reads TGTGCCAGCAGTGAAGGGGAAGGGTCTTATGGCTACACCTTC. This gives the protein CASSEGEGSYGYTF.

The V call is TRBV11-3, the J call TRBJ1-1, with D possibly TRBD1 on 6 matching bases. V shed 1 base and J shed 0 bases, with 9 bases lying between them. CDR3 size: 15 residues. Germline loops: CDR1 SGHNT, CDR2 YENEEA. The CDR3 protein is CASSLGRGMNTEAFF. The CDR3 DNA sequence: TGTGCCAGCAGCTTAGGAAGGGGGATGAACACTGAAGCTTTCTTT.

The chain is built from TRBV27 and TRBJ1-6; D may be TRBD1 (6 bases). The CDR3 sequence is 16 residues long. CDR1 is MNHEY, CDR2 SMNVEV, per germline (reference sequence). The germline V and J ends were trimmed by 3 bases and 8 bases, with 17 bases remaining between them. The CDR3 DNA reads as TGTGCCAGCAGTTTGAGTTGGGGGCGAGTGGATTCACCCCTCCACTTT. This encodes CASSLSWGRVDSPLHF.

In its sample, this clone was seen once. This chain joins TRBV6-1 and TRBJ1-1; a possible D gene is TRBD1 (5 bases). Germline V gives CDR1 MNHNS, CDR2 SASEGT. CDR3 length: 16 residues. Deletions cut 0 bases from V and 4 bases from J, with 15 bases between. For the CDR3, the DNA is TGTGCCAGCAGTGAAGCGCCCGGCAGGGTGAGCACTGAAGCTTTCTTT. Translation: CASSEAPGRVSTEAFF.

The rearrangement links TRBV4-2 to TRBJ2-2, with 8 bases that match TRBD2. There are 17 residues in the CDR3. CDR1 is LGHNA, CDR2 YNFKEQ, per germline. The J segment lost 2 bases and the V segment lost 1 base, leaving 6 bases of the junction unmatched. CDR3 nucleotide sequence: TGTGCCAGCAGCCAAGTGCGGGTAGCGGGAAACACCGGGGAGCTGTTTTTT. Protein: CASSQVRVAGNTGELFF.

This chain uses TRBV21-1 with TRBJ2-2; the table assigns TRBD1, which was not confirmed against the DNA. TRBV21-1 is classified as a pseudogene. There are 14 residues in the CDR3. As DNA, the CDR3 is TGTGCCAGCAGCAAAACGGAAAGGGGCGGGGAGCTGTTTTTT. Translation gives CASSKTERGGELFF.

V and J are TRBV5-8 and TRBJ2-5; D is possibly TRBD1 (5 bases). Per the germline V gene, CDR1 is SGHTS and CDR2 is YDEGEE. The length of the CDR3 is 15 residues. V was clipped by 0 bases and J by 4 bases, with 13 bases between them. The CDR3, as DNA: TGTGCCAGCAGCTTGGCCTCAGGGTACGGAGAGACCCAGTACTTC. It encodes CASSLASGYGETQYF.

The chain employs TRBV5-5 and TRBJ1-6; D may be TRBD1 (5 bases). V lost 0 bases and J 6 bases, leaving 10 bases between the germline ends. Per germline, CDR1 SGHKS and CDR2 YYEKEE (reference sequence). This CDR3 has 15 residues. Written as DNA, the CDR3 is TGTGCCAGCAGCTTGGGTGGGGCAGCTAATTCACCCCTCCACTTT. Protein: CASSLGGAANSPLHF.

The chain has TRBV29-1 and TRBJ1-2; D perhaps matches TRBD1 (5 bases). The V gene's germline CDR1 is SQVTM and CDR2 ANQGSEA. V gave up 6 bases and J gave up 8 bases, with 16 bases separating them. The CDR3 is 12 amino acids. The chain's CDR3 is CSVAGRGLGYTF. The CDR3 DNA reads TGCAGCGTCGCAGGTCGGGGCTTGGGCTACACCTTC. The variable domain in full, completed from reference TRBV29-1 and TRBJ1-2, reads SAVISQKPSRDICQRGTSLTIQCQVDSQVTMMFWYRQQPGQSLTLIATANQGSEATYESGFVIDKFPISRPNLTFSTLTVSNMSPEDSSIYLCSVAGRGLGYTFGSGTRLTVV.

The chain combines TRBV18 with TRBJ1-2; no clear D. This CDR3 has 15 amino acids. The V end was cut by 2 bases, the J end by 0 bases, with 10 bases between. Per the germline V gene, CDR1 is KGHSH and CDR2 is LQKENI. CDR3 sequence (DNA): TGTGCCAGCTCACCATCGAGGCCCTCTAACTATGGCTACACCTTC. Translating gives CASSPSRPSNYGYTF. Variable domain in full (rest from reference TRBV18 and TRBJ1-2): NAGVMQNPRHLVRRRGQEARLRCSPMKGHSHVYWYRQLPEEGLKFMVYLQKENIIDESGMPKERFSAEFPKEGPSILRIQQVVRGDSAAYFCASSPSRPSNYGYTFGSGTRLTVV.

This rearrangement joins TRBV29-1 to TRBJ2-3; D might be TRBD2 (7 bases). There are 13 residues in the CDR3. Trimming left V 4 bases short and J 2 bases short, with 10 bases between. Germline CDR1 SQVTM, CDR2 ANQGSEA. Written as DNA, the CDR3 is TGCAGCGTTGTGCGGGGGCTCACAGATACGCAGTATTTT. Translating it yields CSVVRGLTDTQYF.

The chain recombines TRBV19 with TRBJ1-5; D is undetermined. CDR1 and CDR2 from the germline V gene are LNHDA and SQIVND (reference sequence). V shed 5 bases and J shed 1 base, with 9 bases lying between them. The CDR3 is 14 residues long. In DNA, the CDR3 is TGTGCCAGTAGTCCCTTTAGGAGCAATCAGCCCCAGCATTTT. This gives the protein CASSPFRSNQPQHF.

This chain links TRBV29-1 with TRBJ2-7; perhaps TRBD2 as D (5 bases). V lost 4 bases and J lost 2, with 9 bases in between. There are 12 residues in the CDR3. Looked up from germline, CDR1 is SQVTM and CDR2 is ANQGSEA. The CDR3 loop reads CSVGSGTYEQYF. The DNA for the CDR3 is TGCAGCGTTGGGTCGGGAACCTACGAGCAGTACTTC.

The V and J genes are TRBV10-3 and TRBJ2-1; D is unclear. Germline V gene lookup returns CDR1 ENHRY and CDR2 SYGVKD. The CDR3 has 17 amino acids. V was trimmed by 2 bases and J by 7 bases, leaving 21 bases between them. The CDR3 sequence is CAISEANSGQVRNEQFF. The DNA of the CDR3 is TGTGCCATCAGTGAGGCGAACTCTGGGCAGGTCCGGAATGAGCAGTTCTTC.

J is TRBJ2-3 and V is TRBV19; possible D gene TRBD1, 5 bases. V lost 4 bases, J lost 2 bases, and 10 bases lay in between. There are 14 residues in the CDR3. Germline CDR1 is LNHDA and CDR2 is SQIVND (reference sequence). The CDR3 bases are TGTGCCAGTAGTACAGGGTTCTACACAGATACGCAGTATTTT. This gives the protein CASSTGFYTDTQYF. The whole variable domain, remainder taken from reference TRBV19 and TRBJ2-3, is DGGITQSPKYLFRKEGQNVTLSCEQNLNHDAMYWYRQDPGQGLRLIYYSQIVNDFQKGDIAEGYSVSREKKESFPLTVTSAQKNPTAFYLCASSTGFYTDTQYFGPGTRLTVL.

V usage is TRBV30 and J usage is TRBJ1-2, with 9 bases matching TRBD1. From germline, CDR1 is GTSNPN and CDR2 SVGIG (reference sequence). The CDR3 loop spans 14 amino acids. V shed 2 bases, J shed 7 bases, and the junction held 8 bases outside the gene matches. The CDR3 sequence is CAWSTKQGASGYTF. In DNA form, the CDR3 reads TGTGCCTGGAGTACCAAACAGGGGGCTAGTGGCTACACCTTC.

Only one count was recorded for this clone. The rearrangement links TRBV5-1 to TRBJ1-1, with D maybe TRBD1 (5 bases). Trimming left V 2 bases short and J 4 bases short, with 12 bases between. This CDR3 has 14 amino acids. Germline CDR1 is SGHRS and CDR2 is YFSETQ. CDR3 in DNA: TGCGCCAGCAGCTTTCAGGGTTATGGCACTGAAGCTTTCTTT. The encoded protein is CASSFQGYGTEAFF.

The gene calls are TRBV3-1 (or the pseudogene TRBV3-2) and TRBJ2-1; possible D gene TRBD1, 5 bases. V was pared by 5 bases and J by 7 bases, with 18 bases between. Germline V gene data show CDR1 as LGHDT and CDR2 as YNNKEL (reference sequence). The CDR3 totals 15 residues. Here the CDR3 DNA reads TGTGCCAGCAGCGTTAGGGGCCATCCTCGGAATGAGCAGTTCTTC. This translates into CASSVRGHPRNEQFF.

V gene TRBV19 combines with J gene TRBJ1-1; possibly TRBD1 for D (5 bases). In germline, CDR1 is LNHDA, CDR2 SQIVND (reference sequence). Trimming cost V 4 bases and J 0 bases, with 9 bases left between them. The CDR3 covers 14 residues. The CDR3 loop reads CASSKRGMNTEAFF. CDR3 nucleotide sequence: TGTGCCAGTAGTAAAAGGGGCATGAACACTGAAGCTTTCTTT.

The genes are TRBV7-2 and TRBJ2-1; D might be TRBD1 or TRBD2, each matching 5 bases. V dropped 3 bases and J dropped 2 bases, with 11 bases sitting between them. In germline, CDR1 is SGHTA, CDR2 FQGNSA. CDR3 size: 15 residues. The DNA for the CDR3 is TGTGCCAGCAGCTTTTGGGACGGAGCCTACAATGAGCAGTTCTTC. Its translation: CASSFWDGAYNEQFF.

The rearrangement joins TRBV11-2 to TRBJ1-2, with a tentative D call TRBD1 (6 bases). V lost 4 bases, J lost 6 bases, and 21 bases lay in between. The CDR3 length is 16 residues. CDR1 is SGHAT and CDR2 is FQNNGV in the germline V gene. Here the CDR3 reads CASSSRGWGGPDGYTF. CDR3 nucleotides: TGTGCCAGCAGCTCCCGAGGTTGGGGGGGGCCGGATGGCTACACCTTC.

The chain has TRBV7-9 and TRBJ1-1; 9 positions agree with TRBD1. V was clipped by 5 bases and J by 5 bases; unmatched bases: 6. Germline loops: CDR1 SEHNR, CDR2 FQNEAQ (reference sequence). This CDR3 region has 14 residues. The CDR3 is CASSPRTGVTEAFF. In DNA, the CDR3 is TGTGCCAGCAGCCCCCGGACAGGGGTTACTGAAGCTTTCTTT.